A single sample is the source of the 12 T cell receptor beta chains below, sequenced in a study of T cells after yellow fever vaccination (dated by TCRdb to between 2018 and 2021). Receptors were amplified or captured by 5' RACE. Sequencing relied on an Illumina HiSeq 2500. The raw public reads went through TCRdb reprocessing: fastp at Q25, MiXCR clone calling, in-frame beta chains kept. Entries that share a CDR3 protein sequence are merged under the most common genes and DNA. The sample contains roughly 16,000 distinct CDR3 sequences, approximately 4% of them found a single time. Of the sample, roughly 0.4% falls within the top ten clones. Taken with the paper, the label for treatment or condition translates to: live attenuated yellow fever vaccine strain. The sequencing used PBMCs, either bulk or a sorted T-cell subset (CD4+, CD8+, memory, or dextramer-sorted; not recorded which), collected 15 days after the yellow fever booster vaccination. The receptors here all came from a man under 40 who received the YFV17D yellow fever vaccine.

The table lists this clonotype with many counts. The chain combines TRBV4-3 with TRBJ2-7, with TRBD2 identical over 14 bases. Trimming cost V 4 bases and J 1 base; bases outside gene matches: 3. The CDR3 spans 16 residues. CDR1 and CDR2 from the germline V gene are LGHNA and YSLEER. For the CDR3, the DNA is TGCGCCAGCAGCCCCGGGACTAGCGGGAGTTCCTACGAGCAGTACTTC. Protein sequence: CASSPGTSGSSYEQYF.

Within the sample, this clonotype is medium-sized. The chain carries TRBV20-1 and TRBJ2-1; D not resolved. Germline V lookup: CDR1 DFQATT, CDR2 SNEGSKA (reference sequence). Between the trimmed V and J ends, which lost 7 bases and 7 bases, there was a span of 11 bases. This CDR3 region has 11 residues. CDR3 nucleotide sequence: TGCAGTGTCCCTTCTGTGAATGAGCAGTTCTTC. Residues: CSVPSVNEQFF.

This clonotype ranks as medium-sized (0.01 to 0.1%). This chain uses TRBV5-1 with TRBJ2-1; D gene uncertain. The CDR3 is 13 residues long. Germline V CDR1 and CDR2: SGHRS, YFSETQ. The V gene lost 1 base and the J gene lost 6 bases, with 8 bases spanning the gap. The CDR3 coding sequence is TGCGCCAGCAGCTTGCACCCCCGCAATGAGCAGTTCTTC. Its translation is CASSLHPRNEQFF.

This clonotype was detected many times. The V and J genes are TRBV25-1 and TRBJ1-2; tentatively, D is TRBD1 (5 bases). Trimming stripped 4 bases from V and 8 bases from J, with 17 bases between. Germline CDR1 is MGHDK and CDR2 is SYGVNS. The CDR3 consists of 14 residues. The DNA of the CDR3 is TGTGCCAGCAGTGCCCAATTGGGAGGGGACGGCTACACCTTC. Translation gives CASSAQLGGDGYTF.

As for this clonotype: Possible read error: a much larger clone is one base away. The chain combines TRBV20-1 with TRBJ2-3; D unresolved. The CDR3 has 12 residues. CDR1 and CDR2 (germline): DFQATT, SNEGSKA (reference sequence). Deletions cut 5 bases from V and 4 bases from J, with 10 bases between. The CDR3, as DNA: TGCAGTGCTGGGCACTCTGCAGATACGCAGTATTTT. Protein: CSAGHSADTQYF.

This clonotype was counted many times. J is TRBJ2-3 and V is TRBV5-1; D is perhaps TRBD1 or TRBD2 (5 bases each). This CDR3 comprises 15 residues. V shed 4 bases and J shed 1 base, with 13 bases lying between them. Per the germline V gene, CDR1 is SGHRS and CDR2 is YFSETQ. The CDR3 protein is CASSPSGHRTDTQYF. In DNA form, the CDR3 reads TGCGCCAGCAGCCCAAGCGGACACCGCACAGATACGCAGTATTTT.

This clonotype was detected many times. The CDR3 loop reads CASSLGGGIYTF. The CDR3 DNA sequence: TGTGCCAGCAGTTTAGGAGGCGGGATCTACACCTTC. The rearrangement links TRBV27 to TRBJ1-2; no firm D call. The germline V gene has CDR1 MNHEY and CDR2 SMNVEV (reference sequence). V was shortened by 2 bases and J by 10 bases, with 11 bases between the two germline ends. This CDR3 has 12 amino acids.

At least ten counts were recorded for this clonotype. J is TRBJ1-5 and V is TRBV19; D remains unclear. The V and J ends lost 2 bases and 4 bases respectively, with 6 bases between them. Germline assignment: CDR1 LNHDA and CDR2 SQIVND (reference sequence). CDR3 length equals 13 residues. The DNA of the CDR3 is TGTGCCAGTAGTATATTGGGTAATCAGCCCCAGCATTTT. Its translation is CASSILGNQPQHF.

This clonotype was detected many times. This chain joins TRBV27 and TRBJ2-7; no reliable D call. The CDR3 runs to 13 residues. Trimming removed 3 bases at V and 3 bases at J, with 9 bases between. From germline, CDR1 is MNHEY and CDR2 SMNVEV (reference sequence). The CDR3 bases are TGTGCCAGCAGTTTTTCCCTTAGCTACGAGCAGTACTTC. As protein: CASSFSLSYEQYF.

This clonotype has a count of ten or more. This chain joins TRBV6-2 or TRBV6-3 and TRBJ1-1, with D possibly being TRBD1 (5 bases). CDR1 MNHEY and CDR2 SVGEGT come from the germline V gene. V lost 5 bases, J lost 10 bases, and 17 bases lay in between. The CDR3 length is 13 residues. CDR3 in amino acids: CASSPGQEVPAFF. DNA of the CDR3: TGTGCCAGCAGTCCTGGACAAGAGGTACCAGCTTTCTTT.

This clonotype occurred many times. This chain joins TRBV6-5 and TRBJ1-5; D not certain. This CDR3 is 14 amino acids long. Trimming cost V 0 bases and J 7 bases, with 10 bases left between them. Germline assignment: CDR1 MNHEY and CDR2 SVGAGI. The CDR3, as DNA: TGTGCCAGCAGTTACTCACGGGGTGGACAGCCCCAGCATTTT. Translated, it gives CASSYSRGGQPQHF.

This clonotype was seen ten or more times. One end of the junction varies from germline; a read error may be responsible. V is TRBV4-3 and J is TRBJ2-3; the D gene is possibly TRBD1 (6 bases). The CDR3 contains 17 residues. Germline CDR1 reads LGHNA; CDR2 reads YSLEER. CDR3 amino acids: CDSSQDLRQVKTDTQYF. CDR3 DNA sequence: TGCGACAGCAGCCAAGATCTTAGACAGGTCAAGACAGATACGCAGTATTTT.